The sequence of this T cell receptor beta chain was determined in a study of STAT5B mutations in CD4+ large granular lymphocyte leukemia. Between the trimmed V and J ends, which lost 1 base and 5 bases, there was a span of 14 bases. The CDR3 runs to 16 residues. Per the germline V gene, CDR1 is SGHTA and CDR2 is FQGNSA. The protocol was immunoSEQ multiplex PCR, while the TCRdb copy is restricted to in-frame clones and leaves out a portion. This table holds tens of thousands of clones, roughly 84% found once. Study-level results: Top patient clones used TRBV06 genes more often: 8/27 versus 2/35 in controls. Without putative leukemic clones, patient CD4-sorted repertoires remained more clonal than healthy CD4+ repertoires. Without HLA matching, higher CD4+ than CD8+ T-LGLL clonality could reflect small sample size.

Comments on this clone: Its target is not known.

The chain links TRBV7-2 to TRBJ2-2; D perhaps matches TRBD2 (5 bases). This clonotype was sampled from a human donor in good health. Specimen: CD4+ T cells from blood buffy coats. The DNA of the CDR3 is TGTGCCAGCAGCTTAGATGGAGGAGTGTCTACCGGGGAGCTGTTTTTT. Translation gives CASSLDGGVSTGELFF.